The 27 T cell receptor beta chains below were found in one sample sequenced in a study of CD8 T cells in ankylosing spondylitis. TCRdb reprocessed the 5' RACE reads with MiXCR, giving one entry per CDR3 protein. The repertoire consists of 150,000 to 200,000 distinct CDR3 sequences, with roughly 12% occurring once and the leading ten covering 25% to 30%. The sequencing sample was made of blood, either unsorted or a sorted T cell fraction (not recorded which). These receptors all come from a male donor with ankylosing spondylitis or in good health (not recorded which).

There are many counts of this clonotype. The chain combines TRBV6-1 with TRBJ2-2, with TRBD2 as a possible D gene (7 bases). Trimming took 5 bases from V and 3 from J, leaving 13 bases between them. The CDR3 runs 15 residues. Germline CDR1 reads MNHNS; CDR2 reads SASEGT. CDR3: CASSPRGAYTGELFF. CDR3 bases: TGTGCCAGCAGTCCCCGGGGGGCCTACACCGGGGAGCTGTTTTTT.

This clonotype occurred many times. The J gene is TRBJ2-7, the V gene TRBV5-1; TRBD2 matches 7 bases. The CDR3 extends over 15 amino acids. V lost 0 bases, J lost 0 bases, and 3 bases stayed unmatched. Germline V gene lookup returns CDR1 SGHRS and CDR2 YFSETQ. Written as DNA, the CDR3 is TGCGCCAGCAGCTTGGACGGGGGGAGCTCCTACGAGCAGTACTTC. Its translation: CASSLDGGSSYEQYF.

At least ten counts were recorded for this clonotype. This chain connects TRBV4-2 to TRBJ2-4, with no clear D. V lost 1 base to trimming and J lost 3 bases, with 13 bases between them. Germline CDR1 LGHNA, CDR2 YNFKEQ. The CDR3 runs 16 residues. The CDR3 loop reads CASSQGSEPVKNIQYF. DNA for the CDR3: TGTGCCAGCAGCCAAGGGAGCGAGCCGGTCAAAAACATTCAGTACTTC.

In this sample, this clonotype turned up many times. This rearrangement joins TRBV20-1 to TRBJ2-1; a weak D match, TRBD2 (6 bases). Germline assignment: CDR1 DFQATT and CDR2 SNEGSKA (reference sequence). The CDR3 length is 16 residues. The V and J ends lost 1 base and 2 bases respectively, with 15 bases between them. CDR3 sequence: CSARVGGMAPYNEQFF. CDR3 in DNA: TGCAGTGCTAGAGTCGGCGGGATGGCTCCCTACAATGAGCAGTTCTTC.

This clonotype came up many times. The chain is built from TRBV14 and TRBJ2-1; maybe TRBD2 (5 bases). The CDR3 has 16 residues. Trimming left V 5 bases short and J 0 bases short, with 14 bases between. Germline CDR1 and CDR2: SGHDN and FVKESK. The CDR3 DNA sequence: TGTGCCAGCAGCTCCCGGGGTTCCACCTCCTACAATGAGCAGTTCTTC. It translates to CASSSRGSTSYNEQFF.

The V call is TRBV6-1, the J call TRBJ2-5; 14 nucleotides agree with TRBD2. The CDR3 runs 16 residues. CDR1 is MNHNS, CDR2 SASEGT, per germline. With 7 bases clipped from V and 2 bases from J, the junction kept 6 bases outside the gene matches. CDR3 loop: CASTGLAGGFQETQYF. In DNA form, the CDR3 reads TGTGCCAGCACCGGACTAGCGGGGGGCTTTCAAGAGACCCAGTACTTC.

This clonotype was observed at least ten times. This chain joins TRBV20-1 and TRBJ2-3; D gene unclear. Deletions cut 1 base from V and 5 bases from J, with 13 bases between. The germline CDR1 and CDR2 sequences are DFQATT and SNEGSKA (reference sequence). The CDR3 loop spans 14 amino acids. CDR3 sequence (DNA): TGCAGTGCTAGAGTAGGTCGAGTCGTAGATACGCAGTATTTT. Protein sequence: CSARVGRVVDTQYF.

The table lists this clonotype with a few counts. The chain recombines TRBV7-6 with TRBJ1-1; no clear D gene. There are 14 residues in the CDR3. The germline V gene encodes CDR1 SGHVS and CDR2 FNYEAQ. V dropped 5 bases and J dropped 6 bases, with 16 bases sitting between them. CDR3 in amino acids: CASSLTLEGSEAFF. The CDR3, as DNA: TGTGCCAGCAGCCTAACACTCGAGGGCTCTGAAGCTTTCTTT.

This clonotype was observed many times. This chain uses TRBV20-1 with TRBJ2-1, with TRBD1 matching over 7 bases. CDR1 is DFQATT and CDR2 is SNEGSKA in the germline V gene (reference sequence). With 5 bases clipped from V and 0 bases from J, the junction kept 10 bases outside the gene matches. This CDR3 has 16 amino acids. The CDR3, as DNA: TGCAGTGCTGATTCTTCCGGGACAGTCTCCTACAATGAGCAGTTCTTC. Translated: CSADSSGTVSYNEQFF.

This clonotype came up many times. The chain is built from TRBV20-1 and TRBJ1-3, with D perhaps matching TRBD1 (6 bases). Germline V CDR1 and CDR2: DFQATT, SNEGSKA (reference sequence). The CDR3 runs 16 residues. Trimming cost V 3 bases and J 0 bases, with 15 bases left between them. Here the CDR3 DNA reads TGCAGTGCTAGGACCCGGGACACTTACTCTGGAAACACCATATATTTT. Translation gives CSARTRDTYSGNTIYF.

This clonotype was counted at least ten times. This rearrangement joins TRBV10-3 to TRBJ1-5; D may be TRBD1 (6 bases). This CDR3 is 15 amino acids long. V lost 0 bases and J lost 0, with 6 bases in between. Looked up from germline, CDR1 is ENHRY and CDR2 is SYGVKD. CDR3 loop: CAISESGGSNQPQHF. CDR3 sequence (DNA): TGTGCCATCAGTGAGTCAGGGGGTAGCAATCAGCCCCAGCATTTT.

Ten or more counts support this clonotype. J is TRBJ2-7 and V is TRBV7-8, with D possibly being TRBD1 or TRBD2 (5 bases each). This CDR3 has 14 residues. V was cut by 4 bases and J by 2 bases, with 12 bases left in between. Germline CDR1 is SGHVS and CDR2 is FQNEAQ. CDR3: CASSSISGPYEQYF. CDR3 coding DNA: TGTGCCAGCAGCTCCATATCGGGACCCTACGAGCAGTACTTC.

This clonotype was seen repeatedly, ten times or more. V usage is TRBV28 and J usage is TRBJ2-1; a possible D gene is TRBD2 (6 bases). V lost 5 bases and J lost 13, with 12 bases in between. Germline-derived CDR1 and CDR2 are MDHEN and SYDVKM. This CDR3 has 11 residues. CDR3 sequence (DNA): TGTGCCAGCAGTCTAAAACTAGCACAGTTCTTC. Translated: CASSLKLAQFF. Full variable domain (outside the CDR3, taken from reference TRBV28 and TRBJ2-1): DVKVTQSSRYLVKRTGEKVFLECVQDMDHENMFWYRQDPGLGLRLIYFSYDVKMKEKGDIPEGYSVSREKKERFSLILESASTNQTSMYLCASSLKLAQFFGPGTRLTVL.

This clonotype came up many times. This chain joins TRBV3-1 and TRBJ2-3, with 9 nucleotides matching TRBD2. This CDR3 is 14 amino acids long. The germline V gene has CDR1 LGHDT and CDR2 YNNKEL (reference sequence). The V gene end was trimmed by 6 bases and the J gene end by 3 bases; junction bases not matched to a gene: 4. In DNA form, the CDR3 reads TGTGCCAGCAGTAGTACTAGCGGGACAGATACGCAGTATTTT. It codes for CASSSTSGTDTQYF.

This clonotype was seen many times. The genes are TRBV10-3 and TRBJ2-2; D unclear. Per germline, CDR1 ENHRY and CDR2 SYGVKD. The CDR3 contains 13 residues. Trimming removed 3 bases from V and 7 bases from J, with 9 bases in between. The CDR3 sequence: CAISDTARGELFF. Here the CDR3 DNA reads TGTGCCATCAGTGACACGGCCCGCGGGGAGCTGTTTTTT.

A remark on this clonotype: A read error may explain this, as a much larger clone is one base away. The chain carries TRBV20-1 and TRBJ1-1; TRBD1 is a possible D gene (6 bases). The CDR3 has 16 amino acids. Germline loops: CDR1 DFQATT, CDR2 SNEGSKA (reference sequence). Trimming took off 5 bases at V and 5 bases at J, with 24 bases between the two ends. The CDR3 protein is CSAPPARTVFKTEAFF. The CDR3 region has the DNA TGCAGTGCTCCCCCGGCCAGGACAGTTTTTAAGACTGAAGCTTTCTTT.

V gene TRBV27 combines with J gene TRBJ2-1; D may be TRBD1 (5 bases). The CDR3 sequence is 14 residues long. Trimming stripped 10 bases from V and 2 bases from J, with 15 bases between. The germline gives CDR1 MNHEY, CDR2 SMNVEV (reference sequence). The CDR3 region has the DNA TGTGCCACCGGTCTTCAGGGCGCCTACAATGAGCAGTTCTTC. As protein: CATGLQGAYNEQFF.

J is TRBJ2-1 and V is TRBV3-1; D is possibly TRBD1 (6 bases). The germline V gene has CDR1 LGHDT and CDR2 YNNKEL (reference sequence). V was shortened by 2 bases and J by 5 bases, with 10 bases between the two germline ends. This CDR3 has 14 amino acids. The CDR3 bases are TGTGCCAGCAGCCAATTCGCAGGGGACAATGAGCAGTTCTTC. Its translation is CASSQFAGDNEQFF.

In its sample, this clonotype ranks as large (0.1 to 1%). This chain connects TRBV12-3 or TRBV12-4 to TRBJ2-1; D call uncertain. This CDR3 is 12 amino acids long. Trimming took off 6 bases at V and 10 bases at J, with 13 bases between the two ends. The chain's CDR3 is CASRPDSGEQFF. The DNA of the CDR3 is TGTGCCAGCAGACCTGACTCTGGGGAGCAGTTCTTC.

This clonotype has a count of ten or more. This chain connects TRBV5-1 to TRBJ2-4, with D possibly being TRBD1 or TRBD2 (5 bases each). Trimming left V 2 bases short and J 6 bases short, with 15 bases between. Per the germline V gene, CDR1 is SGHRS and CDR2 is YFSETQ. The CDR3 spans 15 residues. The CDR3 sequence: CASSFSRDGGNIQYF. CDR3 DNA sequence: TGCGCCAGCAGCTTCTCCAGGGATGGAGGAAACATTCAGTACTTC.

This clonotype was seen at least ten times. This chain connects TRBV7-8 to TRBJ2-7; weak D call: TRBD1 (7 bases). V lost 5 bases, J lost 2 bases, and 22 bases lay in between. Germline V gene sequence: CDR1 SGHVS, CDR2 FQNEAQ. The CDR3 contains 17 residues. In DNA form, the CDR3 reads TGTGCCAGCAGCCCTAATACTAACAGGGGAGGAACCTACGAGCAGTACTTC. Translation: CASSPNTNRGGTYEQYF.

This clonotype was seen at least ten times. This chain uses TRBV5-1 with TRBJ2-3, with 7 nucleotides matching TRBD2. With 3 bases clipped from V and 3 bases from J, the junction kept 4 bases outside the gene matches. The germline V gene has CDR1 SGHRS and CDR2 YFSETQ. CDR3 length: 14 residues. CDR3 nucleotides: TGCGCCAGCAGCTCCAGCGGGGAGACAGATACGCAGTATTTT. Translation: CASSSSGETDTQYF.

The V gene is TRBV7-9, the J gene TRBJ1-1; 7 positions agree with TRBD1. This CDR3 has 13 residues. The trim removed 3 bases at V and 3 bases at J, leaving 1 base unmatched. Germline CDR1 SEHNR, CDR2 FQNEAQ (reference sequence). As DNA, the CDR3 is TGTGCCAGCAGCTTCCAGGGGGACACTGAAGCTTTCTTT. Translating gives CASSFQGDTEAFF. Full variable domain (remainder filled in from reference TRBV7-9 and TRBJ1-1): DTGVSQNPRHKITKRGQNVTFRCDPISEHNRLYWYRQTLGQGPEFLTYFQNEAQLEKSRLLSDRFSAERPKGSFSTLEIQRTEQGDSAMYLCASSFQGDTEAFFGQGTRLTVV.

This clonotype has at least ten counts. The rearrangement joins TRBV5-1 to TRBJ2-1; D is unresolved. Germline V gene data show CDR1 as SGHRS and CDR2 as YFSETQ. The CDR3 has 13 residues. Trimming pared 3 bases from V and 3 bases from J, leaving 7 bases between. CDR3 in DNA: TGCGCCAGCAGCTCAGGTTACTACAATGAGCAGTTCTTC. This translates into CASSSGYYNEQFF.

This clonotype was recorded many times. This chain links TRBV7-8 with TRBJ1-4; 7 positions agree with TRBD1. CDR3 length: 12 residues. The germline V gene has CDR1 SGHVS and CDR2 FQNEAQ. The junction had 6 bases not matched to a gene; V was cut back by 4 bases and J by 13 bases. CDR3 nucleotide sequence: TGTGCCAGCAGCTCCGGACAGGCGGGACTGTTTTTT. Translation: CASSSGQAGLFF.

This clonotype was seen many times. The gene calls are TRBV5-1 and TRBJ1-2; 9 nucleotides match TRBD1. Germline V CDR1 and CDR2: SGHRS, YFSETQ. The CDR3 covers 15 residues. With V trimmed by 2 bases and J by 4 bases, 6 bases remained unmatched. In nucleotides, the CDR3 is TGCGCCAGCAGCTTAGAAGGACAGGGGAGCTATGGCTACACCTTC. This sequence encodes CASSLEGQGSYGYTF. The variable domain in full, completed from reference TRBV5-1 and TRBJ1-2, reads KAGVTQTPRYLIKTRGQQVTLSCSPISGHRSVSWYQQTPGQGLQFLFEYFSETQRNKGNFPGRFSGRQFSNSRSEMNVSTLELGDSALYLCASSLEGQGSYGYTFGSGTRLTVV.

This clonotype has ten or more counts. The rearrangement joins TRBV11-2 to TRBJ1-1, with D unclear. The CDR3 consists of 15 residues. Deletions cut 5 bases from V and 0 bases from J, with 13 bases between. CDR1 and CDR2 (germline): SGHAT, FQNNGV. The CDR3 reads CASSLAGSMNTEAFF. CDR3 nucleotides: TGTGCCAGCAGCCTGGCAGGCAGTATGAACACTGAAGCTTTCTTT.